The clone carrying this T cell receptor (beta chain) was observed at least ten times. What it recognizes is unknown. Roughly 10 ml of fresh peripheral blood supplied the PBMCs. What was amplified from RNA transcripts were TCR beta CDR3 regions. The HTBI primer set was used in a first-round RT-PCR of the TCR CDR3. Via MiXCR, TCRdb re-called the multiplex PCR reads, giving one row per CDR3 protein. The sample holds fewer than 900,000 distinct CDR3 sequences; around 15% are singletons and the top ten take 8.4%. These data are taken from a study of T cells in Graves' hyperthyroidism and ophthalmopathy. Overall study findings and caveats: Blood samples included most of the expanded thyroid clonotypes exceeding 0.001.

Germline V gene sequence: CDR1 SQVTM, CDR2 ANQGSEA. V lost 2 bases to trimming and J lost 5 bases, with 12 bases between them. This CDR3 has 14 residues. The receptor's source is a man aged 18 to 30 with Graves' hyperthyroidism. The sequenced material came from blood. The V and J genes are TRBV29-1 and TRBJ2-2; TRBD1 is a possible D gene (5 bases). In DNA, the CDR3 is TGCAGCGTTGAATTGGGGCAGGTGACCGGGGAGCTGTTTTTT. Translating gives CSVELGQVTGELFF.